This T cell receptor (beta chain) was documented in a study of T cell repertoires in ileal Crohn's disease. Study as a whole: Postoperative therapy was given to about half: fewer than 14 thiopurines, roughly 18 anti-TNF agents. The M6 sample came from neoterminal ileum during colonoscopy after surgery.

Trimming took 3 bases from V and 5 from J, leaving 13 bases between them. The V gene's germline CDR1 is KGHSH and CDR2 LQKENI. The CDR3 extends over 15 amino acids. Produced via immunoSEQ multiplex PCR; TCRdb's table is partial and in-frame only. The sample consists of about 62,000 clones, 85% to 90% of them appearing once. The time point was: neoterminal ileum biopsy at postoperative endoscopy, about 6 months after surgery. The sequence came from an adult with Crohn's disease. Input material: ileal tissue. The V and J genes are TRBV18 and TRBJ2-2, with D unresolved. The CDR3 loop reads CASSPQKWPTGELFF. The CDR3 DNA reads TGTGCCAGCTCACCCCAGAAATGGCCAACCGGGGAGCTGTTTTTT.